These 3 T cell receptor beta chains originate from one sample sequenced in a study of T cell repertoires in cytomegalovirus infection (dated by TCRdb to between 2018 and 2021). Reads for this sample came from an Illumina HiSeq 1500. The raw public reads went through TCRdb reprocessing: fastp at Q25, MiXCR clone calling, in-frame beta chains kept. Records with the same CDR3 protein are collapsed into one entry carrying the most frequent genes and DNA. For this sample the table gives some 450,000 distinct CDR3 sequences, of which roughly a third were detected only once. The ten top clones hold approximately 14% of the sample. Sequencing was performed on PBMCs. Every receptor here comes from a human donor in good health (CMV status not recorded). Some clones in this sample may be carry-over from other donors' samples.

This clonotype was observed a handful of times. The chain links TRBV12-3 or TRBV12-4 to TRBJ1-1; tentatively, D is TRBD1 (6 bases). The CDR3 has 13 amino acids. V was cut by 2 bases and J by 6 bases, with 10 bases left in between. The CDR3 coding sequence is TGTGCCAGCAGTTTACACAGGGACTCTGAAGCTTTCTTT. Translation: CASSLHRDSEAFF.

Here the CDR3 reads CASSLLEGGTQYF. In DNA form, the CDR3 reads TGTGCCAGCAGCTTACTGGAAGGGGGGACCCAGTACTTC. This chain uses TRBV11-2 with TRBJ2-5; possible D gene TRBD1, 6 bases. Per the germline V gene, CDR1 is SGHAT and CDR2 is FQNNGV. Trimming removed 2 bases from V and 7 bases from J, with 11 bases in between. This CDR3 has 13 amino acids.

V usage is TRBV6-6 and J usage is TRBJ1-1, with a possible D match to TRBD1 (6 bases). The CDR3 loop spans 13 amino acids. Germline CDR1 and CDR2: MNHNY and SVGAGI (reference sequence). V shed 10 bases and J shed 6 bases, with 18 bases lying between them. The CDR3: CATGGFRDPEAFF. In DNA, the CDR3 is TGTGCCACCGGGGGCTTTCGTGACCCTGAAGCTTTCTTT.